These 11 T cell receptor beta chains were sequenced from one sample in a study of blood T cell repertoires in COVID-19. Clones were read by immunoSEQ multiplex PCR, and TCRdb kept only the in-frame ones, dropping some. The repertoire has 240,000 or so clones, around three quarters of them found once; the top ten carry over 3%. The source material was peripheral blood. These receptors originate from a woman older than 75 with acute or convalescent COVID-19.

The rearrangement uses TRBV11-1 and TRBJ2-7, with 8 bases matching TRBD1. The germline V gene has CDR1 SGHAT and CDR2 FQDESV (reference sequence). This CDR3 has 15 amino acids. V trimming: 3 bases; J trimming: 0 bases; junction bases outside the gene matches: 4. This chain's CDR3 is CASSFPGQASYEQYF. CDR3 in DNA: TGTGCCAGCAGCTTCCCGGGACAGGCCTCCTACGAGCAGTACTTC.

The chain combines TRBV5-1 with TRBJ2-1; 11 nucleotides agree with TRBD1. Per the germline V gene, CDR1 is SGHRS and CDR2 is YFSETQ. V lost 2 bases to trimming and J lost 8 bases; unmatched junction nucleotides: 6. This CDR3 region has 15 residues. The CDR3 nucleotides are TGCGCCAGCAGCTTCCCCGGACAGGGGGCCTATGAGCAGTTCTTC. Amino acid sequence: CASSFPGQGAYEQFF.

For the CDR3, the DNA is TGTGCCAGCAGTCCGCAAGCCAGGGGCAAAAACATTCAGTACTTC. Amino acids: CASSPQARGKNIQYF. The chain recombines TRBV28 with TRBJ2-4; tentative D call: TRBD1 (6 bases). CDR3 length: 15 amino acids. V was shortened by 5 bases and J by 3 bases, with 14 bases between the two germline ends. From germline, CDR1 is MDHEN and CDR2 SYDVKM.

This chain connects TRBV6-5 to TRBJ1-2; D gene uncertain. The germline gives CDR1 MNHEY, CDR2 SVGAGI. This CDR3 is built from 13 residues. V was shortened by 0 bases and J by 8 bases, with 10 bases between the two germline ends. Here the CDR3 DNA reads TGTGCCAGCAGTTACTCCCTCGGGATCGGCTACACCTTC. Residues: CASSYSLGIGYTF.

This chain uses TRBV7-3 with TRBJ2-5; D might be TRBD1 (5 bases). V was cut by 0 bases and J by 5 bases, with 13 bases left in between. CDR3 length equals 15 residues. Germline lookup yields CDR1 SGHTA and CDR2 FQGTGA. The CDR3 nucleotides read TGTGCCAGCAGCTTAACGGGCACCCCAGGGGAGACCCAGTACTTC. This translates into CASSLTGTPGETQYF.

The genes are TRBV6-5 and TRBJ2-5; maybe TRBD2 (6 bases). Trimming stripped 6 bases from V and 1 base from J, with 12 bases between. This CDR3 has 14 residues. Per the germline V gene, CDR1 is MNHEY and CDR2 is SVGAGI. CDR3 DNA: TGTGCCAGCAGACTTACGGGGGTCCAAGAGACCCAGTACTTC. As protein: CASRLTGVQETQYF.

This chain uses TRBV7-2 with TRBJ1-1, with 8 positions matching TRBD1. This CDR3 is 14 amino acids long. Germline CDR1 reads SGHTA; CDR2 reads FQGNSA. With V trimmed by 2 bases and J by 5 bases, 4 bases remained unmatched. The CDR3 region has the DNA TGTGCCAGCAGCTTACAATGGACAGGGACTGAAGCTTTCTTT. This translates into CASSLQWTGTEAFF.

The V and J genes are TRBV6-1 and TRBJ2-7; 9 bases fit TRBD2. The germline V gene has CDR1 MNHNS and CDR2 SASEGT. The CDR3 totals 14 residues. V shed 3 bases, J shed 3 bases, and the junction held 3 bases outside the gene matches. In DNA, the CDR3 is TGTGCCAGCAGTGAGGCTAGCGGGAACTACGAGCAGTACTTC. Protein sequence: CASSEASGNYEQYF.

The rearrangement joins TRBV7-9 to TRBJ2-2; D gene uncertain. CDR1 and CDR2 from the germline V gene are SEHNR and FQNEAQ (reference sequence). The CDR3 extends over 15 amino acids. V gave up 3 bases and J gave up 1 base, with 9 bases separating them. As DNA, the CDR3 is TGTGCCAGCAGCTTCCGCACGGGGAACACCGGGGAGCTGTTTTTT. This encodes CASSFRTGNTGELFF.

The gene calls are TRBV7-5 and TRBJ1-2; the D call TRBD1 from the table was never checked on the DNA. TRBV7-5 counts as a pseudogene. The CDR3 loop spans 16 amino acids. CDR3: CVRSPPHAVFNYGYTF. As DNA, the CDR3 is TGTGTCAGAAGCCCTCCTCATGCAGTGTTTAACTATGGCTACACCTTC.

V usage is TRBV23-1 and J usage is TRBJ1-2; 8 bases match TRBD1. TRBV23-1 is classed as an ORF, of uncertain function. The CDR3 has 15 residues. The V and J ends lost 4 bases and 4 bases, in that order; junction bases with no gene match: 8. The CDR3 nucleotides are TGCGCCAGCAGTCCAAACAGGGGGTCGGTCTATGGCTACACCTTC. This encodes CASSPNRGSVYGYTF.